The 11 T cell receptor beta chains given below trace back to one sample, sequenced in a study of blood T cell repertoires in COVID-19. This table comes from immunoSEQ multiplex PCR, and its TCRdb copy is limited to in-frame clones, with some not included. The data hold about 170,000 clones, with about 89% observed a single time. Sequenced material: PBMCs or T cells enriched from blood (not recorded which). The receptors shown here come from a woman younger than 35 who had recovered from COVID-19.

The chain couples TRBV10-3 to TRBJ2-7, with 7 bases lining up with TRBD1. The CDR3 sequence is 19 residues long. V lost 0 bases and J lost 3; bases outside the gene matches: 17. The germline CDR1 and CDR2 sequences are ENHRY and SYGVKD. The CDR3 region is CAISESIGGPRTGNYEQYF. CDR3 DNA sequence: TGTGCCATCAGTGAGTCGATTGGGGGTCCCCGGACAGGTAACTACGAGCAGTACTTC.

CDR3 nucleotides: TGTGCCTGGAAGAGCGAGCGGGGCTACGAGCAGTACTTC. It yields the protein CAWKSERGYEQYF. This rearrangement joins TRBV30 to TRBJ2-7; TRBD2 matches 7 bases. V gave up 4 bases and J gave up 3 bases; unmatched junction bases: 6. The CDR3 spans 13 residues. Germline V CDR1 and CDR2: GTSNPN, SVGIG (reference sequence).

The chain's CDR3 is CASSFGTGGAQFF. As DNA, the CDR3 is TGCGCCAGCAGCTTCGGGACAGGTGGGGCGCAGTTCTTC. This chain joins TRBV5-1 and TRBJ2-1; 8 nucleotides agree with TRBD1. The germline V gene has CDR1 SGHRS and CDR2 YFSETQ. CDR3 length: 13 amino acids. Germline trimming cut 2 bases from V and 12 bases from J; bases unmatched to any gene: 7.

V usage is TRBV5-6 and J usage is TRBJ2-5; weak D call: TRBD2 (5 bases). Germline V gene data show CDR1 as SGHDT and CDR2 as YYEEEE. There are 16 residues in the CDR3. The germline V and J ends were trimmed by 1 base and 5 bases, with 18 bases remaining between them. CDR3 residues: CASSLIGQNRGETQYF. The CDR3 coding sequence is TGTGCCAGCAGCTTGATAGGGCAAAACAGAGGGGAGACCCAGTACTTC.

This clone was counted a single time. This chain uses TRBV5-1 with TRBJ2-7, with D possibly matching TRBD2 (5 bases). The CDR3 has 14 residues. V lost 2 bases to trimming and J lost 4 bases, with 13 bases between them. Germline CDR1 reads SGHRS; CDR2 reads YFSETQ. The CDR3 sequence: CASSFEGALYEQYF. The CDR3 DNA follows: TGCGCCAGCAGCTTTGAGGGCGCCTTGTACGAGCAGTACTTC.

The V and J genes are TRBV4-3 and TRBJ2-1, with 7 bases aligning to TRBD2. Germline-derived CDR1 and CDR2 are LGHNA and YSLEER. V lost 3 bases, J lost 3 bases, and 5 bases stayed unmatched. The CDR3 extends over 15 amino acids. CDR3 sequence (DNA): TGCGCCAGCAGCCACACTAGCGAGGTCTACAATGAGCAGTTCTTC. Its translation is CASSHTSEVYNEQFF.

The rearrangement uses TRBV2 and TRBJ2-7, with 8 bases lining up with TRBD2. V lost 6 bases and J lost 3; bases outside the gene matches: 7. This CDR3 comprises 14 residues. Germline V lookup: CDR1 SNHLY, CDR2 FYNNEI. CDR3: CASRELAVNYEQYF. The CDR3 bases are TGTGCCAGCAGGGAACTAGCGGTTAACTACGAGCAGTACTTC.

The V gene is TRBV7-9, the J gene TRBJ2-3; D is undetermined. V lost 5 bases to trimming and J lost 2 bases, with 11 bases between them. In germline, CDR1 is SEHNR, CDR2 FQNEAQ (reference sequence). CDR3 length equals 14 residues. The CDR3 DNA reads TGTGCCAGCAGCGCCGGTAGTTCCACAGATACGCAGTATTTT. Its protein product is CASSAGSSTDTQYF.

The V gene is TRBV12-5, the J gene TRBJ1-2; the match to TRBD1 covers 12 bases. The CDR3 covers 15 residues. Losses at the gene ends were 2 bases for V and 8 bases for J; bases not matched to a gene: 6. Germline CDR1 reads LGHNT; CDR2 reads FRNRAP. The CDR3 protein is CASGLMGQGARGYTF. CDR3 DNA: TGTGCTAGTGGTTTGATGGGACAGGGGGCTCGAGGCTACACCTTC. Looking up the rest from reference TRBV12-5 and TRBJ1-2 gives the full variable domain: DARVTQTPRHKVTEMGQEVTMRCQPILGHNTVFWYRQTMMQGLELLAYFRNRAPLDDSGMPKDRFSAEMPDATLATLKIQPSEPRDSAVYFCASGLMGQGARGYTFGSGTRLTVV.

The genes are TRBV2 and TRBJ2-5; 7 nucleotides line up with TRBD2. The CDR3 runs to 15 residues. Germline CDR1 SNHLY, CDR2 FYNNEI. Trimming took 4 bases from V and 1 from J; bases not matched to a gene: 6. The CDR3 loop is CASSGASGGQETQYF. CDR3 sequence (DNA): TGTGCCAGCAGTGGCGCTAGCGGCGGCCAAGAGACCCAGTACTTC.

In this sample, this clone turned up once. V gene TRBV4-1 combines with J gene TRBJ2-2; D might be TRBD2 (6 bases). The CDR3 has 17 residues. Germline V gives CDR1 MGHRA, CDR2 YSYEKL. V lost 2 bases, J lost 8 bases, and 21 bases lay in between. CDR3 bases: TGCGCCAGCAGCCAAAGGCCGACTAGGGGATTGTCTGGGGAGCTGTTTTTT. Translated: CASSQRPTRGLSGELFF.